The 20 T cell receptor beta chains presented below share a single source sample, sequenced in a study of blood T cell repertoires in COVID-19. The method was immunoSEQ multiplex PCR; TCRdb's version includes in-frame clones alone and lacks a portion of them. The sample comprises 200,000 to 250,000 clones, around 88% of which are singletons, and about 15% rests with the top ten. The sample comprised PBMCs or T cells enriched from blood (not recorded which). The receptors were gathered from a woman aged 50 to 60 with acute COVID-19.

V and J are TRBV12-3 or TRBV12-4 and TRBJ1-1; 7 positions agree with TRBD1. CDR3 length: 12 amino acids. Losses at the gene ends were 4 bases for V and 7 bases for J; bases not matched to a gene: 3. DNA of the CDR3: TGTGCCAGCAGTTCCAGGGGGGATGAAGCTTTCTTT. Protein product: CASSSRGDEAFF.

The chain employs TRBV6-5 and TRBJ2-1, with TRBD2 identical over 9 bases. Unmatched junction bases numbered 7, after V lost 5 bases and J lost 8 bases. Germline CDR1 MNHEY, CDR2 SVGAGI. This CDR3 comprises 14 residues. The CDR3 is CASSPGLALDEQFF. For the CDR3, the DNA is TGTGCCAGCAGTCCGGGACTAGCATTAGATGAGCAGTTCTTC.

The genes are TRBV12-3 or TRBV12-4 and TRBJ2-7; a possible D gene is TRBD1 (6 bases). This CDR3 spans 13 amino acids. Trimming shortened V by 5 bases and J by 1 base, and 9 bases separated the two germline ends. The CDR3 sequence is CASSSDRSYEQYF. The CDR3 DNA sequence: TGTGCCAGCAGTAGCGACAGGTCCTACGAGCAGTACTTC.

V and J are TRBV28 and TRBJ1-1; D gene uncertain. Germline values: CDR1 MDHEN, CDR2 SYDVKM. The CDR3 has 14 amino acids. The V gene lost 8 bases and the J gene lost 10 bases, with 23 bases spanning the gap. CDR3 residues: CASGGTRAPGVAFF. Here the CDR3 DNA reads TGTGCCAGCGGTGGAACTAGGGCTCCTGGAGTAGCTTTCTTT.

The chain links TRBV2 to TRBJ1-1; 7 bases are a match to TRBD1. Germline CDR1 SNHLY, CDR2 FYNNEI. This CDR3 spans 14 amino acids. V gave up 4 bases and J gave up 1 base; unmatched junction bases: 3. Here the CDR3 reads CASSARQGNTEAFF. CDR3 bases: TGTGCCAGCAGTGCTCGACAGGGGAACACTGAAGCTTTCTTT.

V and J are TRBV4-1 and TRBJ2-1; D is unclear. Germline CDR1 is MGHRA and CDR2 is YSYEKL. Trimming left V 1 base short and J 10 bases short, with 20 bases between. CDR3 length: 16 amino acids. The CDR3 DNA is TGCGCCAGCAGCCAAGGACTCCCACAAGTGGCCCGAGAGCAGTTCTTC. Translation gives CASSQGLPQVAREQFF.

V and J are TRBV3-1 (or the pseudogene TRBV3-2) and TRBJ2-1; 11 bases fit TRBD2. Looked up from germline, CDR1 is LGHDT and CDR2 is YNNKEL (reference sequence). V dropped 5 bases and J dropped 4; count of bases not matched to a gene: 10. There are 17 residues in the CDR3. The CDR3 loop reads CASSASGTSGPYNEQFF. The CDR3 nucleotides are TGTGCCAGCAGCGCCTCGGGGACTAGCGGCCCTTACAATGAGCAGTTCTTC.

CDR3 sequence (DNA): TGTGCCAGCGGCCTGGGACTTACGGGGCAGCCCCAGCATTTT. Protein: CASGLGLTGQPQHF. V and J are TRBV2 and TRBJ1-5, with D possibly being TRBD1 (5 bases). The CDR3 totals 14 residues. Germline loops: CDR1 SNHLY, CDR2 FYNNEI. The V and J ends lost 8 bases and 7 bases respectively, with 18 bases between them.

The V and J genes are TRBV19 and TRBJ2-3; D possibly corresponds to TRBD2 (6 bases). The V gene's germline CDR1 is LNHDA and CDR2 SQIVND (reference sequence). The CDR3 runs to 17 residues. V shed 6 bases and J shed 1 base, with 20 bases lying between them. The CDR3 DNA reads TGTGCCAGTAGGGATACGGGACTGCGGCGAGGCACAGATACGCAGTATTTT. It is translated as CASRDTGLRRGTDTQYF.

The CDR3 nucleotides are TGTGCCAGCAGCTTGGGACACGTTGCTAACTATGGCTACACCTTC. Its translation is CASSLGHVANYGYTF. The V and J genes are TRBV7-8 and TRBJ1-2, with D perhaps TRBD1 (6 bases). The length of the CDR3 is 15 residues. Germline V gene sequence: CDR1 SGHVS, CDR2 FQNEAQ. With 3 bases removed from V and 0 bases from J, the gap between germline ends came to 11 bases. The whole variable domain, remainder taken from reference TRBV7-8 and TRBJ1-2, is GAGVSQSPRYKVAKRGQDVALRCDPISGHVSLFWYQQALGQGPEFLTYFQNEAQLDKSGLPSDRFFAERPEGSVSTLKIQRTQQEDSAVYLCASSLGHVANYGYTFGSGTRLTVV.

This clone was detected once. The CDR3 DNA reads TGTGCCAGCAGCCATTCCGGGACTCAGGTCTACGAGCAGTACTTC. Its protein is CASSHSGTQVYEQYF. The chain combines TRBV7-2 with TRBJ2-7, with TRBD2 as a possible D gene (6 bases). The V gene lost 5 bases and the J gene lost 3 bases, with 17 bases spanning the gap. Germline V gives CDR1 SGHTA, CDR2 FQGNSA. The CDR3 loop spans 15 amino acids.

The chain has TRBV7-2 and TRBJ1-1; maybe TRBD1 (5 bases). Germline V CDR1 and CDR2: SGHTA, FQGNSA. Trimming shortened V by 5 bases and J by 0 bases, and 10 bases separated the two germline ends. The CDR3 consists of 14 residues. The CDR3, as DNA: TGTGCCAGCAGCCTCCGACAGCTGAACACTGAAGCTTTCTTT. This encodes CASSLRQLNTEAFF.

V usage is TRBV5-3 and J usage is TRBJ1-2; TRBD1 is a possible D gene (5 bases). TRBV5-3 is annotated as an ORF whose role is uncertain. V lost 2 bases to trimming and J lost 8 bases, with 10 bases between them. The CDR3 is 12 amino acids. In nucleotides, the CDR3 is TGTGCCAGAAGCTTCAGGGTTGAAGGCTACACCTTC. It translates to CARSFRVEGYTF.

The chain uses TRBV19 and TRBJ1-1; D may be TRBD1 (5 bases). Trimming stripped 6 bases from V and 1 base from J, with 6 bases between. This CDR3 comprises 12 residues. The germline gives CDR1 LNHDA, CDR2 SQIVND (reference sequence). The CDR3 bases are TGTGCCAGTAGAGACAGGAACACTGAAGCTTTCTTT. This gives the protein CASRDRNTEAFF.

The V gene is TRBV28, the J gene TRBJ2-7, with 9 nucleotides matching TRBD2. The length of the CDR3 is 17 residues. J gave up 0 bases and V 5 bases, and 11 bases lay outside the gene matches. CDR1 and CDR2 from the germline V gene are MDHEN and SYDVKM. The chain's CDR3 is CASSAVGLAGSSYEQYF. The CDR3 region has the DNA TGTGCCAGCAGTGCGGTGGGTCTAGCGGGGAGCTCCTACGAGCAGTACTTC.

The V and J genes are TRBV28 and TRBJ1-1; 9 nucleotides line up with TRBD1. The CDR3 totals 14 residues. CDR1 and CDR2 (germline): MDHEN, SYDVKM. Trimming cost V 8 bases and J 6 bases; bases outside gene matches: 10. The CDR3 bases are TGTGCCAGCCACACACAGGGGGCAGGGGCTGAAGCTTTCTTT. Protein sequence: CASHTQGAGAEAFF.

The rearrangement joins TRBV11-1 to TRBJ2-7; TRBD1 agrees at 7 bases. V dropped 0 bases and J dropped 1; count of bases not matched to a gene: 6. The germline gives CDR1 SGHAT, CDR2 FQDESV (reference sequence). CDR3 length equals 16 residues. The CDR3 is CASSLAAARGSYEQYF. As DNA, the CDR3 is TGTGCCAGCAGCTTAGCTGCTGCCAGGGGGTCCTACGAGCAGTACTTC.

This CDR3 reads CSAIQSGKEQFF. The CDR3 region has the DNA TGCAGCGCCATCCAGAGCGGGAAGGAGCAGTTCTTC. The chain has TRBV29-1 and TRBJ2-1; 7 bases agree with TRBD2. Germline CDR1 and CDR2: SQVTM and ANQGSEA. The CDR3 length is 12 residues. V gave up 7 bases and J gave up 10 bases; unmatched junction bases: 10.

J is TRBJ2-1 and V is TRBV6-5, with D possibly TRBD2 on 6 matching bases. Germline CDR1 MNHEY, CDR2 SVGAGI. Trimming pared 8 bases from V and 8 bases from J, leaving 22 bases between. This CDR3 comprises 15 residues. CDR3 loop: CASQETRRPGDEQFF. CDR3 coding DNA: TGTGCCAGCCAAGAGACTAGGAGGCCGGGGGATGAGCAGTTCTTC.

Only one count was recorded for this clone. The chain uses TRBV18 and TRBJ2-1; a possible D gene is TRBD2 (5 bases). Germline loops: CDR1 KGHSH, CDR2 LQKENI. Trimming cost V 1 base and J 0 bases, with 10 bases left between them. The CDR3 runs 16 residues. CDR3 DNA: TGTGCCAGCTCACCACAGGGAGCGAGCTCCTACAATGAGCAGTTCTTC. Translating it yields CASSPQGASSYNEQFF.